One and the same sample provided the 18 T cell receptor beta chains below, sequenced in a study of cytomegalovirus exposure and HLA in healthy donors. The PCR used 60 Vbeta and 13 Jbeta primers. Sequencing used immunoSEQ multiplex PCR; TCRdb keeps in-frame clones, though not all of them. The table lists 90,000 to 150,000 clones, about 78% of them singletons. Sequencing used PBMCs. These receptors were collected from a woman aged 40 to 55 in good health and CMV-seropositive.

This chain connects TRBV9 to TRBJ1-4; 8 positions match TRBD1. This CDR3 has 16 residues. V shed 2 bases and J 3 bases; nucleotides not matched to a gene: 6. Germline values: CDR1 SGDLS, CDR2 YYNGEE. The DNA of the CDR3 is TGTGCCAGCAGCGTGGGGACAGGATGGTCTAATGAAAAACTGTTTTTT. It codes for CASSVGTGWSNEKLFF. Variable domain in full (rest from reference TRBV9 and TRBJ1-4): DSGVTQTPKHLITATGQRVTLRCSPRSGDLSVYWYQQSLDQGLQFLIQYYNGEERAKGNILERFSAQQFPDLHSELNLSSLELGDSALYFCASSVGTGWSNEKLFFGSGTQLSVL.

DNA for the CDR3: TGCGCCAGCAACCCGGGGACAGGGAGGACTGAAGCTTTCTTT. This translates into CASNPGTGRTEAFF. This chain links TRBV5-1 with TRBJ1-1, with 9 bases that match TRBD1. CDR3 length equals 14 residues. Germline CDR1 and CDR2: SGHRS and YFSETQ. The ends lost 6 bases at V and 5 bases at J; junction bases unmatched: 8.

V usage is TRBV5-4 and J usage is TRBJ1-2, with a weak D call TRBD1 (5 bases). CDR1 SGHNT and CDR2 YYREEE come from the germline V gene (reference sequence). This CDR3 contains 11 residues. With 4 bases removed from V and 8 bases from J, the gap between germline ends came to 9 bases. This chain's CDR3 is CASSPGWGYTF. The CDR3 nucleotides read TGTGCCAGCAGCCCAGGGTGGGGCTACACCTTC.

J is TRBJ1-2 and V is TRBV30; D not resolved. V was trimmed by 4 bases and J by 4 bases, leaving 10 bases between them. CDR3 length: 12 residues. Germline CDR1 is GTSNPN and CDR2 is SVGIG (reference sequence). The CDR3 loop reads CAWNGASYGYTF. CDR3 in DNA: TGTGCCTGGAATGGTGCCAGCTATGGCTACACCTTC.

This clone was seen more than once but under ten times. This chain links TRBV6-6 with TRBJ1-2; TRBD1 might be the D (5 bases). Deletions cut 6 bases from V and 6 bases from J, with 11 bases between. Per germline, CDR1 MNHNY and CDR2 SVGAGI (reference sequence). The CDR3 consists of 12 residues. CDR3 residues: CASRRDLDGYTF. The CDR3, as DNA: TGTGCCAGCAGGCGGGACTTGGATGGCTACACCTTC.

The J gene is TRBJ1-6, the V gene TRBV7-8; D is unclear. V lost 3 bases, J lost 6 bases, and 9 bases lay in between. CDR1 is SGHVS, CDR2 FQNEAQ, per germline. The CDR3 runs 14 residues. This CDR3 reads CASSFGQRNSPLHF. The CDR3 DNA follows: TGTGCCAGCAGCTTCGGTCAGCGTAATTCACCCCTCCACTTT.

V and J are TRBV7-9 and TRBJ1-1; D gene uncertain. Germline-derived CDR1 and CDR2 are SEHNR and FQNEAQ (reference sequence). The CDR3 is made up of 12 amino acids. Trimming left V 2 bases short and J 5 bases short, with 6 bases between. The CDR3 region has the DNA TGTGCCAGCAGCTTACCTAGGACTGAAGCTTTCTTT. Its translation is CASSLPRTEAFF.

The chain combines TRBV7-6 with TRBJ2-2; 11 bases are a match to TRBD2. The CDR3 contains 14 residues. Germline V CDR1 and CDR2: SGHVS, FNYEAQ. The ends lost 8 bases at V and 7 bases at J; junction bases unmatched: 6. The CDR3 nucleotides read TGTGCCAGCGTTAGCGGGGGGGCCGTCGGGGAGCTGTTTTTT. Translated, it gives CASVSGGAVGELFF.

This clone appeared a few times. The chain couples TRBV19 to TRBJ2-2; D gene uncertain. Germline loops: CDR1 LNHDA, CDR2 SQIVND (reference sequence). V lost 6 bases and J lost 0, with 14 bases in between. The CDR3 runs to 16 residues. As DNA, the CDR3 is TGTGCCAGTAGCCGGCTGGGCATTGCGAACACCGGGGAGCTGTTTTTT. Translated: CASSRLGIANTGELFF.

The chain joins TRBV13 to TRBJ1-1; no reliable D call. Trimming pared 3 bases from V and 4 bases from J, leaving 9 bases between. Germline CDR1 and CDR2: PRHDT and FYEKMQ (reference sequence). This CDR3 region has 13 residues. The CDR3 bases are TGTGCCAGCAGCTTTGGCACCGCCACTGAAGCTTTCTTT. This translates into CASSFGTATEAFF.

The chain is built from TRBV10-3 and TRBJ1-5, with a possible D match to TRBD1 (5 bases). Germline lookup yields CDR1 ENHRY and CDR2 SYGVKD. This CDR3 has 13 amino acids. With 3 bases removed from V and 5 bases from J, the gap between germline ends came to 8 bases. The CDR3: CAISDAGHQPQHF. The CDR3 DNA reads as TGTGCCATCAGTGATGCGGGGCATCAGCCCCAGCATTTT.

V is TRBV4-2 and J is TRBJ2-7; a possible D gene is TRBD2 (5 bases). This CDR3 has 15 residues. Germline CDR1 LGHNA, CDR2 YNFKEQ. V gave up 0 bases and J gave up 0 bases, with 9 bases separating them. For the CDR3, the DNA is TGTGCCAGCAGCCAAGATCCGGGGTTCTCCTACGAGCAGTACTTC. Its translation is CASSQDPGFSYEQYF.

The CDR3 region has the DNA TGTGCCAGCACCCCAGGAAGGTCGAACACTGAAGCTTTCTTT. It encodes CASTPGRSNTEAFF. The V gene is TRBV6-6, the J gene TRBJ1-1; the D is unclear. Germline-derived CDR1 and CDR2 are MNHNY and SVGAGI (reference sequence). V lost 7 bases, J lost 1 base, and 13 bases lay in between. This CDR3 contains 14 residues.

The chain links TRBV18 to TRBJ1-2; TRBD1 aligns across 8 bases. V trimming: 4 bases; J trimming: 8 bases; junction bases outside the gene matches: 6. The CDR3 consists of 13 residues. CDR1 and CDR2 (germline): KGHSH, LQKENI. The CDR3 DNA reads TGTGCCAGCTCACAAGGGACAGGATTCGGCTACACCTTC. Translating it yields CASSQGTGFGYTF. The full variable domain, its missing parts supplied by reference TRBV18 and TRBJ1-2, is NAGVMQNPRHLVRRRGQEARLRCSPMKGHSHVYWYRQLPEEGLKFMVYLQKENIIDESGMPKERFSAEFPKEGPSILRIQQVVRGDSAAYFCASSQGTGFGYTFGSGTRLTVV.

This rearrangement joins TRBV5-1 to TRBJ2-1; 7 bases agree with TRBD1. This CDR3 has 15 residues. Germline V gene lookup returns CDR1 SGHRS and CDR2 YFSETQ. The ends lost 3 bases at V and 0 bases at J; junction bases unmatched: 3. CDR3 bases: TGCGCCAGCAGCTGGGGACAGAGCTCCTACAATGAGCAGTTCTTC. Amino acids: CASSWGQSSYNEQFF.

The chain has TRBV4-1 and TRBJ2-6; D is possibly TRBD1 (5 bases). This CDR3 spans 15 amino acids. The germline gives CDR1 MGHRA, CDR2 YSYEKL. The V gene lost 2 bases and the J gene lost 4 bases, with 9 bases spanning the gap. Here the CDR3 reads CASSQQGAGANVLTF. CDR3 bases: TGCGCCAGCAGCCAACAGGGTGCCGGGGCCAACGTCCTGACTTTC.

The chain links TRBV28 to TRBJ2-1; no reliable D call. This CDR3 is built from 14 residues. In germline, CDR1 is MDHEN, CDR2 SYDVKM. Trimming left V 4 bases short and J 0 bases short, with 7 bases between. CDR3 region: CASSSVSSYNEQFF. CDR3 DNA sequence: TGTGCCAGCAGTTCGGTAAGCTCCTACAATGAGCAGTTCTTC.

The chain carries TRBV4-1 and TRBJ2-7, with TRBD1 identical over 10 bases. CDR3 length equals 18 residues. V trimming: 3 bases; J trimming: 2 bases; junction bases outside the gene matches: 13. Looked up from germline, CDR1 is MGHRA and CDR2 is YSYEKL. The CDR3: CASSQGRTPGQGAYEQYF. The CDR3, as DNA: TGCGCCAGCAGCCAGGGGCGAACCCCAGGACAGGGGGCCTACGAGCAGTACTTC.